This entry features one T cell receptor beta chain sequence. Its antigen is not identified. V was trimmed by 6 bases and J by 5 bases, leaving 15 bases between them. The CDR3 contains 14 residues. Germline V gene sequence: CDR1 SGHNT, CDR2 YYREEE (reference sequence). The data stem from a study of T cells in Graves' hyperthyroidism and ophthalmopathy. Study-level results: Ophthalmopathy was distinguished from stable hyperthyroidism by 13 V-J signatures. Progression to ophthalmopathy was predicted a median of roughly 6.5 months early.

Authors of the study amplified TCR beta CDR3 regions from RNA transcripts. HTBI primers were employed in a first-round RT-PCR of the TCR CDR3. TCRdb re-analysed the multiplex PCR reads in MiXCR, keeping a single row per CDR3 protein. The sample contains 600,000 to 650,000 distinct CDR3 sequences, around 21% of which appear only once. Subjects with ophthalmopathy showed a Clinical Activity Score no lower than 3, a NOSPECS grade no lower than 4, and a duration shorter than 3 months. A roughly 10 ml volume of fresh peripheral blood provided the PBMCs. V is TRBV5-4 and J is TRBJ2-1; D is perhaps TRBD1 (6 bases). The clonotype originates from a man aged 25-40 years with Graves' ophthalmopathy. Specimen: blood. The CDR3 nucleotides are TGTGCCAGCACGGGTTGGGGGCGCAACAATGAGCAGTTCTTC. It codes for CASTGWGRNNEQFF.